This TCR beta chain was sequenced for a study of beta chain features in type 1 diabetes. With regard to this clone: No antigen is known for it.

TCRB transcripts that were expressed got sequenced, as all of the isolated RNA had been reverse transcribed. The repertoire was sequenced with immunoSEQ multiplex PCR; TCRdb's copy has only in-frame clones and lacks some. The profile shows about 340,000 clones, less than 9.5% of them singletons. Whole-study findings and limits: Fewer insertions but more deletions were seen at VDJ junctions in type 1 diabetes patients.

The TCR originated in a woman under 30 in good health. The material sequenced was central memory CD4+ T cells from blood.

The CDR3 region is CASSVDSGLRSLYGYTF. The CDR3 nucleotides read TGTGCCAGCAGCGTGGATAGTGGGCTGCGGAGCCTCTATGGCTACACCTTC. The chain is built from TRBV9 and TRBJ1-2, with D hard to call. This CDR3 spans 17 amino acids. Trimming shortened V by 2 bases and J by 4 bases, and 21 bases separated the two germline ends. In germline, CDR1 is SGDLS, CDR2 YYNGEE.